This T cell receptor beta chain was obtained from a study of T cells in Graves' hyperthyroidism and ophthalmopathy. Turning to the study itself: The blood sample was taken at first diagnosis, before treatment began.

The CDR3 runs 15 residues. Germline CDR1 MGHRA, CDR2 YSYEKL. J lost 4 bases, V lost 0 bases, and 4 bases had no gene match. The CDR3 regions of TCR beta were amplified from RNA transcripts. When the TCR CDR3 underwent first-round RT-PCR, the HTBI primer set was used. TCRdb re-analysed the multiplex PCR reads in MiXCR, keeping a single row per CDR3 protein. The top ten clones hold approximately 37% of a sample with around 270,000 distinct CDR3 sequences, 15% to 20% of them seen once. As for this clonotype: Its specificity is unknown.

Study-level points and caveats: Researchers found most expanded thyroid clonotypes above 0.001 in blood as well.

Ophthalmopathy patients had Clinical Activity Score at least 3, NOSPECS grade at least 4, duration under 3 months. Source material for PBMCs was around 10 ml fresh peripheral blood. V is TRBV4-1 and J is TRBJ1-1; 8 bases match TRBD1. The clonotype was recovered from a man aged 50 to 59 with Graves' ophthalmopathy. Sequenced material: blood. The CDR3 sequence: CASSQERQGTTEAFF. The CDR3 DNA sequence: TGCGCCAGCAGCCAAGAGCGACAGGGGACCACTGAAGCTTTCTTT.